These 25 T cell receptor beta chains were all obtained from the same sample, sequenced in a study of blood T cell repertoires in COVID-19. Some clones are missing from TCRdb's copy, which holds only in-frame ones; the method was immunoSEQ multiplex PCR. Of under 250,000 clones listed, around four fifths are singletons. The sample taken for sequencing was peripheral blood. These receptors were obtained from a woman aged 70-85 years with acute or convalescent COVID-19.

This sequence joins TRBV3-1 (or the pseudogene TRBV3-2) and TRBJ2-3, with D maybe TRBD2 (6 bases). V was shortened by 2 bases and J by 10 bases, with 13 bases between the two germline ends. Germline V CDR1 and CDR2: LGHDT, YNNKEL (reference sequence). This CDR3 region has 13 residues. DNA for the CDR3: TGTGCCAGCAGCCAATCCTCCGGGAGTGCGCAGTATTTT. This sequence encodes CASSQSSGSAQYF.

The chain joins TRBV7-2 to TRBJ2-7, with D unresolved. V lost 4 bases to trimming and J lost 4 bases, with 11 bases between them. CDR3 length: 13 residues. From germline, CDR1 is SGHTA and CDR2 FQGNSA. The CDR3 sequence: CASSSPNRYEQYF. The DNA of the CDR3 is TGTGCCAGCAGCTCTCCTAACAGATACGAGCAGTACTTC. Full variable domain (rest looked up from reference TRBV7-2 and TRBJ2-7): GAGVSQSPSNKVTEKGKDVELRCDPISGHTALYWYRQSLGQGLEFLIYFQGNSAPDKSGLPSDRFSAERTGGSVSTLTIQRTQQEDSAVYLCASSSPNRYEQYFGPGTRLTVT.

The gene calls are TRBV5-6 and TRBJ1-6; D is perhaps TRBD1 (5 bases). Trimming cost V 4 bases and J 10 bases, with 15 bases left between them. The CDR3 totals 14 residues. CDR1 and CDR2 from the germline V gene are SGHDT and YYEEEE. CDR3 sequence: CASSEIGGNSPLHF. CDR3 in DNA: TGTGCCAGCAGCGAAATCGGGGGAAACTCACCCCTCCACTTT. The full variable domain, rest sourced from reference TRBV5-6 and TRBJ1-6, is DAGVTQSPTHLIKTRGQQVTLRCSPKSGHDTVSWYQQALGQGPQFIFQYYEEEERQRGNFPDRFSGHQFPNYSSELNVNALLLGDSALYLCASSEIGGNSPLHFGNGTRLTVT.

The chain is built from TRBV4-2 and TRBJ1-5; D uncertain. Trimming left V 0 bases short and J 3 bases short, with 18 bases between. Germline assignment: CDR1 LGHNA and CDR2 YNFKEQ. This CDR3 is 18 amino acids long. The CDR3 sequence is CASSQDLGTDLNNQPQHF. Written as DNA, the CDR3 is TGTGCCAGCAGCCAAGACCTCGGTACGGACTTGAACAATCAGCCCCAGCATTTT.

The V call is TRBV15, the J call TRBJ2-6, with D unresolved. Germline V gene lookup returns CDR1 LNHNV and CDR2 YYDKDF (reference sequence). CDR3 length: 16 residues. V was shortened by 0 bases and J by 0 bases, with 6 bases between the two germline ends. The CDR3 bases are TGTGCCACCAGCAGAGATCCATTCTCTGGGGCCAACGTCCTGACTTTC. Protein product: CATSRDPFSGANVLTF.

The chain uses TRBV9 and TRBJ1-1; the D gene is possibly TRBD1 (5 bases). The CDR3 has 15 residues. The germline V gene encodes CDR1 SGDLS and CDR2 YYNGEE. Trimming removed 2 bases at V and 0 bases at J, with 11 bases between. The CDR3 loop is CASSVGGRMNTEAFF. The CDR3 DNA sequence: TGTGCCAGCAGCGTCGGGGGACGGATGAACACTGAAGCTTTCTTT.

The chain uses TRBV5-1 and TRBJ2-5; TRBD1 aligns across 12 bases. The CDR3 spans 17 residues. Germline values: CDR1 SGHRS, CDR2 YFSETQ. With 3 bases clipped from V and 4 bases from J, the junction kept 10 bases outside the gene matches. This chain's CDR3 is CASSSGTGGFVGETQYF. The CDR3 DNA reads TGCGCCAGCAGCTCGGGGACAGGGGGCTTCGTTGGAGAGACCCAGTACTTC.

CDR3: CASRLTGTSGYYEQYF. For the CDR3, the DNA is TGTGCCAGCAGGCTTACCGGGACTAGCGGGTACTACGAGCAGTACTTC. The chain carries TRBV27 and TRBJ2-7; TRBD2 matches 12 bases. The CDR3 has 16 amino acids. Trimming removed 6 bases from V and 3 bases from J; junction bases left unmatched: 9. Germline-derived CDR1 and CDR2 are MNHEY and SMNVEV (reference sequence).

The V and J genes are TRBV4-3 and TRBJ1-1; no definite D call. This CDR3 is 13 amino acids long. Germline V CDR1 and CDR2: LGHNA, YSLEER. Between the trimmed V and J ends, which lost 0 bases and 7 bases, there was a span of 9 bases. CDR3 sequence: CASSQDGVGEAFF. DNA for the CDR3: TGCGCCAGCAGCCAAGACGGGGTAGGTGAAGCTTTCTTT.

The V gene is TRBV6-5, the J gene TRBJ2-2; D is perhaps TRBD2 (6 bases). Germline V CDR1 and CDR2: MNHEY, SVGAGI. V lost 3 bases, J lost 7 bases, and 18 bases lay in between. The CDR3 length is 16 residues. In nucleotides, the CDR3 is TGTGCCAGCAGTTATGGTTTATCGGGACTTGGCGGGGAGCTGTTTTTT. The encoded protein is CASSYGLSGLGGELFF.

The gene calls are TRBV13 and TRBJ1-5, with D perhaps matching TRBD1 (5 bases). The V end lost 2 bases, the J end lost 0 bases, and 11 bases lay between the germline ends. This CDR3 contains 16 residues. Per the germline V gene, CDR1 is PRHDT and CDR2 is FYEKMQ (reference sequence). The CDR3 loop is CASSLPDRDSNQPQHF. The DNA of the CDR3 is TGTGCCAGCAGCTTACCTGACAGAGATAGCAATCAGCCCCAGCATTTT.

The CDR3, as DNA: TGTGCCAGCAGCTTAGAGAGGGGGGAAAAACTGTTTTTT. It is translated as CASSLERGEKLFF. The chain carries TRBV7-2 and TRBJ1-4; weak D call: TRBD1 (6 bases). The CDR3 length is 13 residues. Trimming removed 1 base from V and 8 bases from J, with 8 bases in between. In germline, CDR1 is SGHTA, CDR2 FQGNSA.

The rearrangement joins TRBV19 to TRBJ1-1; D remains ambiguous. The germline V and J ends were trimmed by 8 bases and 7 bases, with 17 bases remaining between them. Germline assignment: CDR1 LNHDA and CDR2 SQIVND (reference sequence). The CDR3 runs 13 residues. CDR3 region: CASGRHGRDEAFF. The CDR3 DNA follows: TGTGCCAGTGGGAGGCACGGGAGAGATGAAGCTTTCTTT.

The chain carries TRBV30 and TRBJ1-6; D gene unclear. Germline V gene sequence: CDR1 GTSNPN, CDR2 SVGIG (reference sequence). This CDR3 is 12 amino acids long. The V end lost 1 base, the J end lost 9 bases, and 7 bases lay between the germline ends. For the CDR3, the DNA is TGTGCCTGGAGTGGGGCCCTTTCACCCCTCCACTTT. It is translated as CAWSGALSPLHF.

The rearrangement uses TRBV7-2 and TRBJ2-7; D might be TRBD1 (6 bases). This CDR3 region has 14 residues. The V end was cut by 4 bases, the J end by 5 bases, with 15 bases between. Per the germline V gene, CDR1 is SGHTA and CDR2 is FQGNSA. Here the CDR3 reads CASSSRDTDHEQYF. As DNA, the CDR3 is TGTGCCAGCAGCTCCCGGGACACAGATCACGAGCAGTACTTC.

This clone was picked up one time. The J gene is TRBJ2-2, the V gene TRBV11-3; D is perhaps TRBD1 (6 bases). Trimming stripped 1 base from V and 6 bases from J, with 12 bases between. Germline-derived CDR1 and CDR2 are SGHNT and YENEEA. The CDR3 contains 15 residues. For the CDR3, the DNA is TGTGCCAGCAGCTTAGCTGGGGGCGCCCCCGGGGAGCTGTTTTTT. It translates to CASSLAGGAPGELFF.

V usage is TRBV7-6 and J usage is TRBJ2-3; TRBD2 matches 8 bases. The CDR3 runs to 16 residues. The trim removed 5 bases at V and 1 base at J, leaving 8 bases unmatched. Germline V gene lookup returns CDR1 SGHVS and CDR2 FNYEAQ. The CDR3 spells CASSQRGTRGTDTQYF. CDR3 sequence (DNA): TGTGCCAGCAGCCAAAGGGGGACTAGGGGCACAGATACGCAGTATTTT. The full variable domain, rest sourced from reference TRBV7-6 and TRBJ2-3, is GAGVSQSPRYKVTKRGQDVALRCDPISGHVSLYWYRQALGQGPEFLTYFNYEAQQDKSGLPNDRFSAERPEGSISTLTIQRTEQRDSAMYRCASSQRGTRGTDTQYFGPGTRLTVL.

J is TRBJ1-1 and V is TRBV4-1, with D perhaps TRBD1 (5 bases). This CDR3 region has 15 residues. V was cut by 4 bases and J by 2 bases, with 14 bases left in between. Germline CDR1 and CDR2: MGHRA and YSYEKL. In nucleotides, the CDR3 is TGCGCCAGCAGCCGGTCGGAGGGACTTAACACTGAAGCTTTCTTT. Protein product: CASSRSEGLNTEAFF.

The chain recombines TRBV5-1 with TRBJ2-5, with a weak D call TRBD2 (6 bases). Germline-derived CDR1 and CDR2 are SGHRS and YFSETQ. V gave up 0 bases and J gave up 2 bases, with 8 bases separating them. The CDR3 loop spans 14 amino acids. This CDR3 is CASSLGAGQETQYF. CDR3 DNA sequence: TGCGCCAGCAGCTTGGGTGCGGGGCAAGAGACCCAGTACTTC. Together with reference TRBV5-1 and TRBJ2-5, the CDR3 gives the full variable domain: KAGVTQTPRYLIKTRGQQVTLSCSPISGHRSVSWYQQTPGQGLQFLFEYFSETQRNKGNFPGRFSGRQFSNSRSEMNVSTLELGDSALYLCASSLGAGQETQYFGPGTRLLVL.

This rearrangement joins TRBV28 to TRBJ1-5, with 10 bases matching TRBD1. This CDR3 has 15 amino acids. From germline, CDR1 is MDHEN and CDR2 SYDVKM. With V trimmed by 5 bases and J by 5 bases, 6 bases remained unmatched. For the CDR3, the DNA is TGTGCCAGCAGTCCAGGGACAGGGGAGGATCAGCCCCAGCATTTT. Protein: CASSPGTGEDQPQHF.

The rearrangement joins TRBV5-4 to TRBJ1-3; D is possibly TRBD1 (6 bases). The germline V gene encodes CDR1 SGHNT and CDR2 YYREEE (reference sequence). Trimming pared 1 base from V and 6 bases from J, leaving 11 bases between. The CDR3 sequence is 14 residues long. The CDR3 here is CASSLRGIENTIYF. CDR3 DNA sequence: TGTGCCAGCAGCTTGAGGGGGATTGAAAACACCATATATTTT.

The rearrangement uses TRBV5-1 and TRBJ1-6; D possibly corresponds to TRBD1 (5 bases). V shed 0 bases and J shed 9 bases, with 10 bases lying between them. Germline lookup yields CDR1 SGHRS and CDR2 YFSETQ. The CDR3 is 14 residues long. CDR3 nucleotides: TGCGCCAGCAGCTTGGTCAGGGTCGGTTCACCCCTCCACTTT. Amino acids: CASSLVRVGSPLHF.

The chain employs TRBV3-1 (or the pseudogene TRBV3-2) and TRBJ1-1, with D possibly being TRBD1 (5 bases). Germline CDR1 reads LGHDT; CDR2 reads YNNKEL (reference sequence). The CDR3 is 15 residues long. Trimming removed 2 bases from V and 5 bases from J, with 15 bases in between. The CDR3 nucleotides read TGTGCCAGCAGCCAAAGTTCGGGGCGGGGAACTGAAGCTTTCTTT. Its translation is CASSQSSGRGTEAFF.

The gene calls are TRBV14 and TRBJ2-3; 11 bases map to TRBD2. Trimming cost V 3 bases and J 3 bases; bases outside gene matches: 2. The length of the CDR3 is 15 residues. Germline V gene sequence: CDR1 SGHDN, CDR2 FVKESK. The CDR3, as DNA: TGTGCCAGCAGCCAGCTAGCGGGGGGTACAGATACGCAGTATTTT. It is translated as CASSQLAGGTDTQYF.

The DNA of the CDR3 is TGCGCCAGCAGCTTCGGGCAGGGGACAGATACGCAGTATTTT. Translated, it gives CASSFGQGTDTQYF. The chain couples TRBV5-1 to TRBJ2-3; possible D gene TRBD1, 6 bases. This CDR3 contains 14 residues. V was pared by 2 bases and J by 3 bases, with 10 bases between. Germline CDR1 SGHRS, CDR2 YFSETQ.